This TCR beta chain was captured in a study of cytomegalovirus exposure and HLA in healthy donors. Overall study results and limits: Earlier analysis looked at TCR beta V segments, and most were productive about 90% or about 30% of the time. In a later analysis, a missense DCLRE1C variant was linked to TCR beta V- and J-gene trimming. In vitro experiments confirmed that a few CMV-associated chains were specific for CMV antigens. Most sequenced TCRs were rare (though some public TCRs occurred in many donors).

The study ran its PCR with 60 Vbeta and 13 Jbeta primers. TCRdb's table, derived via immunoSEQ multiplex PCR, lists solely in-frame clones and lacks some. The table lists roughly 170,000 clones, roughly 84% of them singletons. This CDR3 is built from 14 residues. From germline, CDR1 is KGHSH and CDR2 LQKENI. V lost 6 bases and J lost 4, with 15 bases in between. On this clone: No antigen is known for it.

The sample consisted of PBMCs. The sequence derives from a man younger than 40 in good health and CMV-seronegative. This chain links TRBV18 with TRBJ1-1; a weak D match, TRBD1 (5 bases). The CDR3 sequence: CASSPLRGVTEAFF. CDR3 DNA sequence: TGTGCCAGCTCCCCCTTACGGGGGGTCACTGAAGCTTTCTTT. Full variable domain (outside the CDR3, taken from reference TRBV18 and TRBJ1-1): NAGVMQNPRHLVRRRGQEARLRCSPMKGHSHVYWYRQLPEEGLKFMVYLQKENIIDESGMPKERFSAEFPKEGPSILRIQQVVRGDSAAYFCASSPLRGVTEAFFGQGTRLTVV.